These 2 T cell receptor beta chains originate from one sample sequenced in a study of radiation and T cells in renal cell carcinoma. Described time point: blood 4 weeks post-SBRT, at nephrectomy. The treatment is: 15 Gy SBRT to primary tumor, nephrectomy 4 weeks later. Data came from immunoSEQ multiplex PCR; TCRdb stores just in-frame clones and leaves some out. The sample yields around 95,000 clones, 80% to 90% seen once. Sequenced here: blood, sampled from a patient whose treatment included radiotherapy and nephrectomy. Receptors were obtained from a man between 60 and 75 years old with renal cell carcinoma.

V gene TRBV7-2 combines with J gene TRBJ2-7, with D tentatively TRBD1 (5 bases). Trimming took off 5 bases at V and 3 bases at J, with 17 bases between the two ends. The CDR3 covers 15 residues. The V gene's germline CDR1 is SGHTA and CDR2 FQGNSA. As DNA, the CDR3 is TGTGCCAGCAGCCCATTCGGAATACAGGACTACGAGCAGTACTTC. This sequence encodes CASSPFGIQDYEQYF.

V usage is TRBV5-1 and J usage is TRBJ2-5; 15 positions match TRBD2. V shed 5 bases and J 1 base; nucleotides not matched to a gene: 3. Germline loops: CDR1 SGHRS, CDR2 YFSETQ. The CDR3 is 16 residues long. The CDR3 loop is CASRGLAGGPQETQYF. For the CDR3, the DNA is TGCGCCAGCAGAGGACTAGCGGGAGGGCCCCAAGAGACCCAGTACTTC. The entire variable domain, with the rest obtained from reference TRBV5-1 and TRBJ2-5, is as follows: KAGVTQTPRYLIKTRGQQVTLSCSPISGHRSVSWYQQTPGQGLQFLFEYFSETQRNKGNFPGRFSGRQFSNSRSEMNVSTLELGDSALYLCASRGLAGGPQETQYFGPGTRLLVL.